Listed below are T cell receptor beta chains from one sample, sequenced in a study of T cell responses to AZD1222 COVID-19 vaccine. The assay was immunoSEQ multiplex PCR, and TCRdb's table has in-frame clones only and misses some. The top ten hold around 1.6% of the sample, which has some 140,000 clones, roughly nine tenths seen once. The specimen comprised peripheral blood, sampled on day 0 of AZD1222 vaccination. These receptors originate from an adult in good health. CDR3s include the opening cysteine and the closing phenylalanine or tryptophan. The D gene is left open where the match is weak.

v_gene: TRBV6-6
j_gene: TRBJ1-2
d_gene: TRBD1
CDR3aa: CASSFRQGQTGYTF
CDR3nt: TGTGCCAGCAGTTTTAGACAGGGGCAAACTGGCTACACCTTC

v_gene: TRBV21-1
j_gene: TRBJ2-7
d_gene: NA
CDR3aa: CASRTNTGHSYEQYF
CDR3nt: TGTGCCAGCAGGACCAATACGGGACACTCCTACGAGCAGTACTTC

v_gene: TRBV27
j_gene: TRBJ2-7
d_gene: NA
CDR3aa: CASSAGVPNIEQYF
CDR3nt: TGTGCCAGCAGTGCAGGGGTCCCCAACATCGAGCAGTACTTC

v_gene: TRBV29-1
j_gene: TRBJ1-2
d_gene: NA
CDR3aa: CSLTGTADGYTF
CDR3nt: TGCAGCCTAACAGGGACGGCGGATGGCTACACCTTC

v_gene: TRBV5-6
j_gene: TRBJ2-7
d_gene: NA
CDR3aa: CASSIGRREQYF
CDR3nt: TGTGCCAGCAGCATCGGACGCCGCGAGCAGTACTTC

v_gene: TRBV27
j_gene: TRBJ2-5
d_gene: NA
CDR3aa: CASSLASVGQETQYF
CDR3nt: TGTGCCAGCAGTCTTGCTAGCGTGGGCCAAGAGACCCAGTACTTC

v_gene: TRBV2
j_gene: TRBJ2-7
d_gene: NA
CDR3aa: CASSPDQVLLTYEQYF
CDR3nt: TGTGCCAGCAGCCCGGACCAGGTTCTTCTTACCTACGAGCAGTACTTC

v_gene: TRBV7-2
j_gene: TRBJ2-7
d_gene: TRBD1
CDR3aa: CASSLVSRDRVQYF
CDR3nt: TGTGCCAGCAGCTTAGTGTCAAGGGACAGGGTTCAGTACTTC

v_gene: TRBV29-1
j_gene: TRBJ1-2
d_gene: NA
CDR3aa: CSVVMGQGRFSTGYTF
CDR3nt: TGCAGCGTTGTAATGGGGCAGGGCAGGTTCTCGACTGGCTACACCTTC

v_gene: TRBV11-2
j_gene: TRBJ2-6
d_gene: NA
CDR3aa: CASSPSRTAGANVLTF
CDR3nt: TGTGCCAGCAGCCCAAGCAGGACGGCTGGGGCCAACGTCCTGACTTTC

v_gene: TRBV10-3
j_gene: TRBJ1-2
d_gene: NA
CDR3aa: CAINQDPRYGYTF
CDR3nt: TGTGCCATCAACCAAGACCCCAGATATGGCTACACCTTC

v_gene: TRBV4-3
j_gene: TRBJ2-3
d_gene: TRBD1
CDR3aa: CASSHSRQGFSTDTQYF
CDR3nt: TGCGCCAGCAGCCATTCGAGACAGGGATTTAGCACAGATACGCAGTATTTT

v_gene: TRBV4-1
j_gene: TRBJ2-4
d_gene: NA
CDR3aa: CASSQDGVAKNIQYF
CDR3nt: TGCGCCAGCAGCCAAGATGGAGTAGCCAAAAACATTCAGTACTTC

v_gene: TRBV24-1
j_gene: TRBJ2-1
d_gene: NA
CDR3aa: CATSGGTSYNEQFF
CDR3nt: TGTGCCACCAGTGGCGGGACTTCCTACAATGAGCAGTTCTTC

v_gene: TRBV14
j_gene: TRBJ1-6
d_gene: NA
CDR3aa: CASSQLSGVRSPLHF
CDR3nt: TGTGCCAGCAGCCAACTGTCAGGGGTAAGATCACCCCTCCACTTT

v_gene: TRBV4-2
j_gene: TRBJ1-1
d_gene: NA
CDR3aa: CASSQELLMNTEAFF
CDR3nt: TGTGCCAGCAGCCAAGAACTCCTTATGAACACTGAAGCTTTCTTT